Detailed here is one T cell receptor (beta chain). Trimming removed 0 bases from V and 3 bases from J; junction bases left unmatched: 6. Germline V gives CDR1 MDHEN, CDR2 SYDVKM. CDR3 length equals 17 residues. The data derive from a study of cytomegalovirus exposure and HLA in healthy donors. Use of 60 Vbeta and 13 Jbeta primers characterized the PCR. Assay used: immunoSEQ multiplex PCR; TCRdb lists only in-frame clones, some missing. The sample contains approximately 150,000 clones, 75% to 90% of which appear only once. This sequence was found in a man aged 50-59 years in good health and CMV-seropositive. This chain joins TRBV28 and TRBJ2-7, with 12 bases identical to TRBD2. Sequenced: PBMCs. The CDR3 region has the DNA TGTGCCAGCAGTTTATGGACTAGCGGGGGTTCCCTCTACGAGCAGTACTTC. It yields the protein CASSLWTSGGSLYEQYF.